The T cell receptor beta chain described here comes from a study of shared clonotypes between healthy human individuals. Study-wide results and limits: Genetic and exposure-history diversity was limited by the small donor number.

Sequencing was performed with immunoSEQ multiplex PCR; in TCRdb, only in-frame clones are kept and a portion is missing. The sample shows about 820,000 clones, about 91% of them seen only once. CD45RO negativity and positive selection for CCR7 defined naive CD8 cells, a population that excluded terminally differentiated effector memory CD45RA+ cells. The V gene's germline CDR1 is MGHDK and CDR2 SYGVNS. There are 13 residues in the CDR3. V lost 1 base and J lost 8; bases outside the gene matches: 3. Concerning this clone: The antigen remains unidentified.

The V gene is TRBV25-1, the J gene TRBJ1-1, with 8 nucleotides matching TRBD1. The sequence derives from a man aged 30 to 39 in good health. The specimen was naive CD8+ T cells sorted from blood. The CDR3 spells CASSEFHRGEAFF. The CDR3 bases are TGTGCCAGCAGTGAATTCCACAGGGGGGAAGCTTTCTTT. Drawing the rest from reference TRBV25-1 and TRBJ1-1, the complete variable domain is EADIYQTPRYLVIGTGKKITLECSQTMGHDKMYWYQQDPGMELHLIHYSYGVNSTEKGDLSSESTVSRIRTEHFPLTLESARPSHTSQYLCASSEFHRGEAFFGQGTRLTVV.